These 32 T cell receptor beta chains were sequenced from one sample in a study of blood T cell repertoires in COVID-19 (dated by TCRdb to about 2020). The library came from the immunoSEQ multiplex PCR assay. TCRdb provides this immuneACCESS table in a form limited to in-frame rearrangements. Some clones are lacking; in checked studies, under half of them reflect an unresolved V gene, and why the rest are absent is not known. A total of approximately 140,000 clones appear in this sample, around 87% of them only once. The biggest ten clones account for approximately 4.1% of the sample. Sequencing was done on a sample of peripheral blood. Receptors were obtained from a woman in her fifties or sixties with active or convalescent COVID-19.

The chain is built from TRBV2 and TRBJ2-7; 7 nucleotides match TRBD2. The CDR3 is made up of 14 amino acids. The germline CDR1 and CDR2 sequences are SNHLY and FYNNEI. V lost 3 bases, J lost 2 bases, and 4 bases stayed unmatched. The CDR3 region has the DNA TGTGCCAGCAGTGAGATGGGGGGGACCTACGAGCAGTACTTC. Its translation is CASSEMGGTYEQYF.

The J gene is TRBJ2-5, the V gene TRBV12-3 or TRBV12-4, with 8 bases lining up with TRBD1. This CDR3 has 13 amino acids. In DNA form, the CDR3 reads TGTGCAGGCTCTCAGGGGGCGGGAGAGACCCAGTACTTC. The encoded protein is CAGSQGAGETQYF.

The chain couples TRBV5-1 to TRBJ1-1, with 10 bases matching TRBD1. Unmatched junction bases numbered 5, after V lost 0 bases and J lost 3 bases. The CDR3 has 16 residues. Germline V gives CDR1 SGHRS, CDR2 YFSETQ. The chain's CDR3 is CASSLVGTGAHTEAFF. CDR3 DNA: TGCGCCAGCAGCTTGGTAGGGACAGGGGCGCACACTGAAGCTTTCTTT.

V gene TRBV18 combines with J gene TRBJ2-5, with 9 bases identical to TRBD1. Germline V gives CDR1 KGHSH, CDR2 LQKENI. V shed 6 bases, J shed 4 bases, and the junction held 9 bases outside the gene matches. The CDR3 consists of 15 residues. The CDR3 DNA reads as TGTGCCAGCTCCCTGGTCGGGACAGGGTTAGAGACCCAGTACTTC. Translation: CASSLVGTGLETQYF.

This chain connects TRBV10-3 to TRBJ2-5; D is perhaps TRBD2 (6 bases). The V end lost 0 bases, the J end lost 0 bases, and 17 bases lay between the germline ends. Germline CDR1 and CDR2: ENHRY and SYGVKD. CDR3 length: 18 residues. The CDR3 DNA reads as TGTGCCATCAGTGAGTCTAGTATGGGCGGGGCATACCAAGAGACCCAGTACTTC. It codes for CAISESSMGGAYQETQYF.

Points on this clone: Germline is not matched at one junction end, which may reflect a read error. The V gene is TRBV14, the J gene TRBJ2-1; D unclear. Germline-derived CDR1 and CDR2 are SGHDN and FVKESK. The CDR3 contains 13 residues. For the CDR3, the DNA is TGTGCCAGCAGCATTTCACGGGTTGGCGCCCCGGTCTTC. This sequence encodes CASSISRVGAPVF.

The gene calls are TRBV10-3 and TRBJ2-2; no reliable D call. The CDR3 loop spans 13 amino acids. Germline assignment: CDR1 ENHRY and CDR2 SYGVKD. Trimming left V 4 bases short and J 3 bases short, with 6 bases between. The DNA for the CDR3 is TGTGCCATCAGTGGCAGTTACACCGGGGAGCTGTTTTTT. Its protein product is CAISGSYTGELFF.

This clone was seen only once. The chain is built from TRBV4-1 and TRBJ2-6, with 9 positions matching TRBD1. J gave up 0 bases and V 4 bases, and 4 bases lay outside the gene matches. CDR3 length: 17 amino acids. Looked up from germline, CDR1 is MGHRA and CDR2 is YSYEKL. CDR3 DNA sequence: TGCGCCAGCAGCCCGACAGGGGGAAGCTCTGGGGCCAACGTCCTGACTTTC. Translating gives CASSPTGGSSGANVLTF.

V is TRBV5-1 and J is TRBJ2-5; 7 nucleotides align to TRBD1. Trimming removed 2 bases from V and 3 bases from J; junction bases left unmatched: 7. CDR3 length: 15 amino acids. Germline V lookup: CDR1 SGHRS, CDR2 YFSETQ. The DNA of the CDR3 is TGCGCCAGCAGCTTATCCTCCGGGACAGAAGAGACCCAGTACTTC. It encodes CASSLSSGTEETQYF.

The V and J genes are TRBV5-4 and TRBJ2-7; D ambiguous. Deletions cut 2 bases from V and 3 bases from J, with 6 bases between. Germline assignment: CDR1 SGHNT and CDR2 YYREEE (reference sequence). This CDR3 is 12 amino acids long. The DNA for the CDR3 is TGTGCCAGCAGCTTCAACGGCTACGAGCAGTACTTC. The encoded protein is CASSFNGYEQYF.

The chain couples TRBV4-1 to TRBJ2-5; 16 bases match TRBD2. V dropped 2 bases and J dropped 5; count of bases not matched to a gene: 17. From germline, CDR1 is MGHRA and CDR2 YSYEKL. The CDR3 length is 21 residues. Written as DNA, the CDR3 is TGCGCCAGCAGCCAACCGGGACTAGCGGGGGGGACGACCAGCCGGCGCGAGACCCAGTACTTC. Its protein product is CASSQPGLAGGTTSRRETQYF.

The chain joins TRBV6-2 or TRBV6-3 to TRBJ2-7; no definite D call. Germline V gene lookup returns CDR1 MNHEY and CDR2 SVGEGT. V lost 6 bases to trimming and J lost 2 bases, with 8 bases between them. The CDR3 has 12 amino acids. The CDR3 sequence is CASSSLAYEQYF. The CDR3 bases are TGTGCCAGCAGCTCCCTAGCCTACGAGCAGTACTTC.

The chain joins TRBV7-9 to TRBJ2-5; D is ambiguous. This CDR3 has 13 amino acids. V was shortened by 2 bases and J by 5 bases, with 9 bases between the two germline ends. In germline, CDR1 is SEHNR, CDR2 FQNEAQ (reference sequence). The CDR3 sequence is CASSLNRWETQYF. The CDR3 DNA reads as TGTGCCAGCAGCTTAAACAGATGGGAGACCCAGTACTTC.

The chain combines TRBV9 with TRBJ1-1, with 7 nucleotides matching TRBD1. The CDR3 consists of 15 residues. V lost 0 bases, J lost 4 bases, and 6 bases stayed unmatched. Germline V gene data show CDR1 as SGDLS and CDR2 as YYNGEE. The CDR3 DNA follows: TGTGCCAGCAGCGTAGCTCCGGACAGGTTCACTGAAGCTTTCTTT. Protein: CASSVAPDRFTEAFF.

The chain employs TRBV7-2 and TRBJ1-2; no firm D call. V was shortened by 8 bases and J by 5 bases, with 9 bases between the two germline ends. The CDR3 is 11 amino acids. Germline CDR1 is SGHTA and CDR2 is FQGNSA. The CDR3 DNA sequence: TGTGCCAGCTCGCGGAGATATGGCTACACCTTC. It yields the protein CASSRRYGYTF.

This rearrangement joins TRBV5-1 to TRBJ1-2; D perhaps matches TRBD1 (6 bases). The CDR3 totals 14 residues. From germline, CDR1 is SGHRS and CDR2 YFSETQ. V was shortened by 4 bases and J by 7 bases, with 17 bases between the two germline ends. This chain's CDR3 is CASSTVDSAGGYTF. The DNA of the CDR3 is TGCGCCAGCAGCACTGTGGACAGCGCGGGTGGCTACACCTTC. Variable domain in full (rest from reference TRBV5-1 and TRBJ1-2): KAGVTQTPRYLIKTRGQQVTLSCSPISGHRSVSWYQQTPGQGLQFLFEYFSETQRNKGNFPGRFSGRQFSNSRSEMNVSTLELGDSALYLCASSTVDSAGGYTFGSGTRLTVV.

This chain joins TRBV29-1 and TRBJ1-3, with D possibly TRBD1 on 5 matching bases. Trimming removed 6 bases at V and 4 bases at J, with 19 bases between. The CDR3 has 15 residues. The V gene's germline CDR1 is SQVTM and CDR2 ANQGSEA. CDR3 amino acids: CSVKGVRGSGNTIYF. In DNA, the CDR3 is TGCAGCGTGAAAGGGGTACGCGGCTCCGGAAACACCATATATTTT.

The gene calls are TRBV7-8 and TRBJ1-1; 10 bases are a match to TRBD1. The CDR3 length is 16 residues. After removal of 2 bases from V and 7 bases from J, the junction contained 10 bases not matched to a gene. Germline CDR1 and CDR2: SGHVS and FQNEAQ. The CDR3 sequence is CASSLPIRTGGLEAFF. In DNA form, the CDR3 reads TGTGCCAGCAGCTTACCAATTCGGACAGGGGGACTTGAAGCTTTCTTT.

The CDR3 nucleotides read TGTGCCAGCAGCCAATTGGTGACAGGGCTAGCTTTCTTT. This codes for CASSQLVTGLAFF. The chain is built from TRBV14 and TRBJ1-1; the match to TRBD1 covers 7 bases. J gave up 10 bases and V 2 bases, and 7 bases lay outside the gene matches. Germline V gene lookup returns CDR1 SGHDN and CDR2 FVKESK. The CDR3 is made up of 13 amino acids.

The chain joins TRBV6-2 or TRBV6-3 to TRBJ1-6; a weak D match, TRBD1 (6 bases). Germline CDR1 is MNHEY and CDR2 is SVGEGT. The CDR3 is 15 residues long. Trimming removed 5 bases from V and 6 bases from J, with 14 bases in between. In DNA, the CDR3 is TGTGCCAGCAGTCCAGAGACAGGAGGTAATTCACCCCTCCACTTT. Amino acid sequence: CASSPETGGNSPLHF.

This clone was observed once. The CDR3: CASSTGQGGTEAFF. For the CDR3, the DNA is TGTGCCAGTAGTACAGGACAGGGTGGGACTGAAGCTTTCTTT. The chain couples TRBV19 to TRBJ1-1; TRBD1 agrees at 8 bases. The CDR3 has 14 residues. V trimming: 4 bases; J trimming: 5 bases; junction bases outside the gene matches: 6. CDR1 is LNHDA, CDR2 SQIVND, per germline (reference sequence).

The V gene is TRBV4-3, the J gene TRBJ1-1; D might be TRBD1 (5 bases). V shed 2 bases and J shed 4 bases, with 20 bases lying between them. CDR3 length: 17 amino acids. CDR1 is LGHNA and CDR2 is YSLEER in the germline V gene. CDR3 protein: CASSQYAVRQQGTEAFF. The CDR3 DNA is TGCGCCAGCAGCCAATATGCCGTTAGACAGCAGGGCACTGAAGCTTTCTTT.

This chain connects TRBV5-6 to TRBJ2-6; a possible D gene is TRBD1 (5 bases). V lost 1 base and J lost 0, with 14 bases in between. The CDR3 is made up of 18 amino acids. CDR1 is SGHDT and CDR2 is YYEEEE in the germline V gene. The CDR3 sequence is CASSLRTGLRSGANVLTF. The CDR3 nucleotides are TGTGCCAGCAGCTTGAGAACAGGCTTACGCTCTGGGGCCAACGTCCTGACTTTC.

The gene calls are TRBV25-1 and TRBJ2-3; 8 positions agree with TRBD2. The V segment lost 4 bases and the J segment 4 bases; nucleotides outside the gene matches: 7. The CDR3 contains 15 residues. Germline lookup yields CDR1 MGHDK and CDR2 SYGVNS. This chain's CDR3 is CASSAGGGRADTQYF. The CDR3 bases are TGTGCCAGCAGTGCGGGGGGGGGAAGGGCAGATACGCAGTATTTT.

This rearrangement joins TRBV11-2 to TRBJ1-6; the match to TRBD1 covers 7 bases. J was trimmed by 4 bases and V by 5 bases; bases with no gene match: 8. CDR1 SGHAT and CDR2 FQNNGV come from the germline V gene. This CDR3 is 16 amino acids long. CDR3 amino acids: CASSNRRTGYNSPLHF. The CDR3 DNA reads TGTGCCAGCAGCAACCGACGGACAGGATATAATTCACCCCTCCACTTT.

The genes are TRBV2 and TRBJ2-5; D unclear. Germline V gene data show CDR1 as SNHLY and CDR2 as FYNNEI. Trimming removed 3 bases from V and 3 bases from J, with 8 bases in between. The CDR3 has 13 residues. The CDR3 protein is CASSDLGKETQYF. The CDR3 region has the DNA TGTGCCAGCAGTGATCTAGGAAAAGAGACCCAGTACTTC.

This rearrangement joins TRBV4-3 to TRBJ2-3; 8 bases fit TRBD1. Germline V gives CDR1 LGHNA, CDR2 YSLEER. The CDR3 contains 14 residues. The V gene end was trimmed by 4 bases and the J gene end by 4 bases; junction bases not matched to a gene: 4. The CDR3: CASSPGQGADTQYF. The CDR3 nucleotides are TGCGCCAGCAGCCCCGGACAGGGAGCAGATACGCAGTATTTT.

The rearrangement uses TRBV6-6 and TRBJ1-2, with D unresolved. There are 15 residues in the CDR3. CDR1 is MNHNY, CDR2 SVGAGI, per germline (reference sequence). V dropped 2 bases and J dropped 3 bases, with 13 bases sitting between them. This chain's CDR3 is CASSYHLYPDYGYTF. CDR3 nucleotides: TGTGCCAGCAGTTACCATCTATACCCTGACTATGGCTACACCTTC.

The V gene is TRBV29-1, the J gene TRBJ1-1; D gene ambiguous. CDR3 length: 10 amino acids. Germline CDR1 is SQVTM and CDR2 is ANQGSEA. Between the trimmed V and J ends, which lost 7 bases and 3 bases, there was a span of 6 bases. The CDR3 spells CSAGDTEAFF. The CDR3 coding sequence is TGCAGCGCCGGAGACACTGAAGCTTTCTTT.

The chain combines TRBV5-1 with TRBJ2-3; 7 nucleotides align to TRBD2. Germline V CDR1 and CDR2: SGHRS, YFSETQ. CDR3 length: 16 residues. V lost 0 bases to trimming and J lost 4 bases; unmatched junction nucleotides: 8. CDR3 region: CASSLAGASGADTQYF. CDR3 bases: TGCGCCAGCAGCTTGGCTGGGGCTAGCGGAGCAGATACGCAGTATTTT.

In its sample, this clone was seen a few times. The J gene is TRBJ2-1, the V gene TRBV7-2, with 7 positions matching TRBD1. This CDR3 is 15 amino acids long. The V gene's germline CDR1 is SGHTA and CDR2 FQGNSA. V lost 2 bases, J lost 4 bases, and 5 bases stayed unmatched. The CDR3 bases are TGTGCCAGCAGCTTACACCGGGACAGTTACAATGAGCAGTTCTTC. Translated: CASSLHRDSYNEQFF.

The J gene is TRBJ2-7, the V gene TRBV10-3; D is perhaps TRBD2 (6 bases). The V gene's germline CDR1 is ENHRY and CDR2 SYGVKD. This CDR3 is built from 14 residues. Deletions cut 6 bases from V and 0 bases from J, with 12 bases between. CDR3 nucleotides: TGTGCCATCAGATCGGACGGGAGCTCCTACGAGCAGTACTTC. Protein product: CAIRSDGSSYEQYF.